These 18 T cell receptor beta chains were sequenced from one sample in a study of CD8 T cells in Susac syndrome. RNA totalling about 0.45 to 1 ug underwent reverse transcription with random hexamers. TCRdb ran MiXCR on the immunoSEQ multiplex PCR reads and lists one entry per CDR3 protein. The data contain roughly 130,000 distinct CDR3 sequences, 95% of them singletons. Sequencing used CD4+ T cells from PBMCs. These receptors originate from a human donor with multiple sclerosis.

This clonotype was detected once. The rearrangement joins TRBV12-3 or TRBV12-4 to TRBJ1-1, with a tentative D call TRBD1 (5 bases). Trimming removed 7 bases from V and 0 bases from J, with 21 bases in between. This CDR3 has 17 residues. The chain's CDR3 is CASTPQGYGGMNTEAFF. The CDR3 region has the DNA TGTGCCAGCACACCCCAAGGGTACGGGGGTATGAACACTGAAGCTTTCTTT.

A single count supports this clonotype. The V call is TRBV4-3, the J call TRBJ1-2; no clear D. V was cut by 0 bases and J by 3 bases, with 14 bases left in between. In germline, CDR1 is LGHNA, CDR2 YSLEER. The CDR3 is 16 residues long. Here the CDR3 reads CASSQDPWTADYGYTF. CDR3 sequence (DNA): TGCGCCAGCAGCCAAGATCCCTGGACGGCAGACTATGGCTACACCTTC.

The chain employs TRBV29-1 and TRBJ2-1; TRBD1 or TRBD2 may be the D gene (5 bases each). V was clipped by 7 bases and J by 4 bases, with 11 bases between them. The germline V gene has CDR1 SQVTM and CDR2 ANQGSEA. CDR3 length: 12 amino acids. The CDR3 nucleotides are TGCAGCGCCGGGGCTGATTACAATGAGCAGTTCTTC. It specifies CSAGADYNEQFF.

This clonotype appeared a single time. This sequence joins TRBV12-3 or TRBV12-4 and TRBJ1-6; 9 nucleotides match TRBD1. V was clipped by 6 bases and J by 9 bases; unmatched bases: 6. The CDR3 covers 14 residues. This CDR3 reads CASRTGGEGSPLHF. In DNA, the CDR3 is TGTGCCAGCAGAACAGGGGGCGAGGGTTCACCCCTCCACTTT.

The chain joins TRBV14 to TRBJ2-7, with D possibly TRBD1 on 6 matching bases. Deletions cut 8 bases from V and 4 bases from J, with 18 bases between. The CDR3 sequence is 14 residues long. Germline values: CDR1 SGHDN, CDR2 FVKESK. The CDR3: CASGSGAPPYEQYF. CDR3 DNA: TGTGCCAGCGGATCAGGGGCCCCTCCGTACGAGCAGTACTTC.

The gene calls are TRBV29-1 and TRBJ2-6; 7 bases map to TRBD1. The CDR3 has 14 residues. Germline CDR1 is SQVTM and CDR2 is ANQGSEA. V was clipped by 6 bases and J by 5 bases; unmatched bases: 7. CDR3 amino acids: CSVMTGSRANVLTF. The CDR3 region has the DNA TGCAGCGTCATGACAGGGTCGCGGGCCAACGTCCTGACTTTC.

The rearrangement joins TRBV28 to TRBJ1-5, with TRBD1 identical over 8 bases. After removal of 1 base from V and 0 bases from J, the junction contained 5 bases not matched to a gene. CDR1 MDHEN and CDR2 SYDVKM come from the germline V gene. The CDR3 is 17 residues long. Here the CDR3 reads CASSLFGQGLSNQPQHF. CDR3 DNA: TGTGCCAGCAGTTTATTCGGACAGGGCCTTAGCAATCAGCCCCAGCATTTT. Combining the CDR3 with reference TRBV28 and TRBJ1-5 gives the whole variable domain DVKVTQSSRYLVKRTGEKVFLECVQDMDHENMFWYRQDPGLGLRLIYFSYDVKMKEKGDIPEGYSVSREKKERFSLILESASTNQTSMYLCASSLFGQGLSNQPQHFGDGTRLSIL.

The V call is TRBV9, the J call TRBJ2-1; 8 nucleotides line up with TRBD2. Germline lookup yields CDR1 SGDLS and CDR2 YYNGEE. The CDR3 runs to 16 residues. Losses at the gene ends were 3 bases for V and 2 bases for J; bases not matched to a gene: 7. The CDR3 protein is CASSDSAGGPYNEQFF. The CDR3 DNA sequence: TGTGCCAGCAGCGATTCGGCGGGAGGCCCCTACAATGAGCAGTTCTTC.

The rearrangement links TRBV2 to TRBJ2-2; D might be TRBD2 (5 bases). The V gene lost 2 bases and the J gene lost 1 base, with 8 bases spanning the gap. Germline V gene sequence: CDR1 SNHLY, CDR2 FYNNEI. The CDR3 covers 15 residues. The CDR3 DNA sequence: TGTGCCAGCAGTGAACTAGCTCGGAACACCGGGGAGCTGTTTTTT. It yields the protein CASSELARNTGELFF.

The chain recombines TRBV20-1 with TRBJ2-7; TRBD2 agrees at 11 bases. The V gene's germline CDR1 is DFQATT and CDR2 SNEGSKA (reference sequence). After removal of 5 bases from V and 4 bases from J, the junction contained 7 bases not matched to a gene. The CDR3 totals 14 residues. CDR3 region: CSAQIAGGFYEQYF. The DNA for the CDR3 is TGCAGTGCTCAAATAGCGGGAGGGTTTTACGAGCAGTACTTC.

This chain links TRBV19 with TRBJ2-7; 8 positions agree with TRBD1. With V trimmed by 10 bases and J by 6 bases, 5 bases remained unmatched. CDR3 length equals 11 residues. Germline V CDR1 and CDR2: LNHDA, SQIVND (reference sequence). The CDR3 reads CATGQGTEQYF. CDR3 DNA: TGTGCCACCGGACAGGGCACCGAGCAGTACTTC.

V gene TRBV30 combines with J gene TRBJ1-3, with D possibly TRBD1 on 6 matching bases. The CDR3 extends over 15 amino acids. Germline values: CDR1 GTSNPN, CDR2 SVGIG (reference sequence). Trimming removed 3 bases from V and 0 bases from J, with 12 bases in between. The DNA for the CDR3 is TGTGCCTGGAGGAGGGGGTCTCCCTCTGGAAACACCATATATTTT. Its protein product is CAWRRGSPSGNTIYF.

The J gene is TRBJ2-7, the V gene TRBV20-1, with a possible D match to TRBD1 (6 bases). V was trimmed by 5 bases and J by 3 bases, leaving 14 bases between them. CDR1 and CDR2 from the germline V gene are DFQATT and SNEGSKA (reference sequence). The CDR3 is 13 amino acids. The CDR3 protein is CSAGRDTNYEQYF. Written as DNA, the CDR3 is TGCAGTGCTGGCCGGGACACTAACTACGAGCAGTACTTC.

The chain links TRBV20-1 to TRBJ2-4, with 8 bases matching TRBD1. This CDR3 is 13 amino acids long. Losses at the gene ends were 3 bases for V and 8 bases for J; bases not matched to a gene: 6. CDR1 is DFQATT and CDR2 is SNEGSKA in the germline V gene (reference sequence). The CDR3 DNA sequence: TGCAGTGCTAGTCTCAGGGGGCTAGACATTCAGTACTTC. Translated, it gives CSASLRGLDIQYF.

The rearrangement links TRBV20-1 to TRBJ2-3, with D possibly being TRBD2 (5 bases). Trimming removed 0 bases at V and 1 base at J, with 17 bases between. Germline loops: CDR1 DFQATT, CDR2 SNEGSKA (reference sequence). The CDR3 extends over 17 amino acids. CDR3 amino acids: CSARDDLSEGRTDTQYF. CDR3 nucleotide sequence: TGCAGTGCTAGAGATGACTTAAGTGAGGGCCGCACAGATACGCAGTATTTT.

The chain is built from TRBV19 and TRBJ1-1, with D maybe TRBD1 (5 bases). V was cut by 3 bases and J by 3 bases, with 8 bases left in between. CDR1 is LNHDA, CDR2 SQIVND, per germline (reference sequence). The CDR3 runs 13 residues. The CDR3 coding sequence is TGTGCCAGTAGTATTGACAGAGACACTGAAGCTTTCTTT. It is translated as CASSIDRDTEAFF.

The gene calls are TRBV5-1 and TRBJ2-3; the match to TRBD1 covers 8 bases. V was clipped by 4 bases and J by 5 bases; unmatched bases: 15. This CDR3 has 17 amino acids. Germline V CDR1 and CDR2: SGHRS, YFSETQ. CDR3 nucleotides: TGCGCCAGCAGCCCCAGCAGACAGGGGATAGGGCTAGATACGCAGTATTTT. Protein product: CASSPSRQGIGLDTQYF.

The chain employs TRBV20-1 and TRBJ1-1; 7 bases agree with TRBD1. The germline gives CDR1 DFQATT, CDR2 SNEGSKA (reference sequence). The CDR3 spans 13 residues. The V segment lost 2 bases and the J segment 5 bases; nucleotides outside the gene matches: 5. This CDR3 is CSARLTGRTEAFF. For the CDR3, the DNA is TGCAGTGCTAGACTGACAGGGCGGACTGAAGCTTTCTTT.